This TCR beta chain originates from a study of blood T cell repertoires in COVID-19. This table comes from immunoSEQ multiplex PCR, and its TCRdb copy is limited to in-frame clones, with some not included. The table lists approximately 200,000 clones, 84% of them singletons, with approximately 3% in the top ten. The trim removed 6 bases at V and 3 bases at J, leaving 8 bases unmatched. Germline CDR1 is KGHSH and CDR2 is LQKENI. The CDR3 sequence is 15 residues long. The receptor's source is a woman aged 25 to 39 who had recovered from COVID-19. The chain uses TRBV18 and TRBJ2-3; 8 positions match TRBD2. Sequenced: peripheral blood. The CDR3 region is CASSRDGRVTDTQYF. DNA of the CDR3: TGTGCCAGCTCCCGAGACGGGAGGGTGACAGATACGCAGTATTTT.